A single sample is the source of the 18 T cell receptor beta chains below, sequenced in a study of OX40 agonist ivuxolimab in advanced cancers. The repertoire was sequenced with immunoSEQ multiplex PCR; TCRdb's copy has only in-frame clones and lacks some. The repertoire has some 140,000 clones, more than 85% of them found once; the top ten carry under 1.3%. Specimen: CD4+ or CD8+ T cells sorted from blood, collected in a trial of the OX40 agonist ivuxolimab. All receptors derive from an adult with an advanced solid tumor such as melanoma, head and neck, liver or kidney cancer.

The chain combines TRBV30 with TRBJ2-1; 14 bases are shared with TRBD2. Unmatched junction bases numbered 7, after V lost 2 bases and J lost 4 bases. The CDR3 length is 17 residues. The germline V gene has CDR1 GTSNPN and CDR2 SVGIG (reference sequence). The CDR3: CAWSFRTSGRTYNEQFF. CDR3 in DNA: TGTGCCTGGAGTTTTCGGACTAGCGGGAGGACATACAATGAGCAGTTCTTC.

CDR3 nucleotides: TGTGCCAGCAGTCCTCGAAGCTCCTACGAGCAGTACTTC. It translates to CASSPRSSYEQYF. The J gene is TRBJ2-7, the V gene TRBV5-6, with no clear D. Germline values: CDR1 SGHDT, CDR2 YYEEEE. This CDR3 region has 13 residues. Trimming left V 5 bases short and J 0 bases short, with 9 bases between.

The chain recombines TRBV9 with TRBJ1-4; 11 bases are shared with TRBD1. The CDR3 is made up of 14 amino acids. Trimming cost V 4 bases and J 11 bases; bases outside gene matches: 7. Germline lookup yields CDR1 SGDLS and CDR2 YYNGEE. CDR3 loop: CASSPGTGGPKLFF. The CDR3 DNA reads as TGTGCCAGCAGCCCAGGGACAGGGGGACCTAAACTGTTTTTT. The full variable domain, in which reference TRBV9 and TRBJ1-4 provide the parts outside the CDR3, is DSGVTQTPKHLITATGQRVTLRCSPRSGDLSVYWYQQSLDQGLQFLIQYYNGEERAKGNILERFSAQQFPDLHSELNLSSLELGDSALYFCASSPGTGGPKLFFGSGTQLSVL.

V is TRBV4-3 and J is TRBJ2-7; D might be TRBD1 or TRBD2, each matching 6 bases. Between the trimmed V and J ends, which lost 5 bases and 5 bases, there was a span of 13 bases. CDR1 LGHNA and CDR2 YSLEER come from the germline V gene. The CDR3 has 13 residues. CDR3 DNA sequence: TGCGCCAGCAGCGGGACGGGGGCCCACGAGCAGTACTTC. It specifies CASSGTGAHEQYF.

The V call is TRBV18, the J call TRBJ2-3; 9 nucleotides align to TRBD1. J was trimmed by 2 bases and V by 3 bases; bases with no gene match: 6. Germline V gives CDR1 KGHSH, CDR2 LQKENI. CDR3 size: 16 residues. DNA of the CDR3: TGTGCCAGCTCACCGAGACAGGGGGGGACCACAGATACGCAGTATTTT. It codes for CASSPRQGGTTDTQYF. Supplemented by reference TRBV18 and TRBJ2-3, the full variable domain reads NAGVMQNPRHLVRRRGQEARLRCSPMKGHSHVYWYRQLPEEGLKFMVYLQKENIIDESGMPKERFSAEFPKEGPSILRIQQVVRGDSAAYFCASSPRQGGTTDTQYFGPGTRLTVL.

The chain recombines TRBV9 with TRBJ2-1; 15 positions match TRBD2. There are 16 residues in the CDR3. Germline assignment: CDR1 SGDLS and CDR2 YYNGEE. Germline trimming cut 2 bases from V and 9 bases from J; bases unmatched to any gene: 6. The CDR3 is CASSVRTSGGAGEQFF. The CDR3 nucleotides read TGTGCCAGCAGCGTTAGGACTAGCGGGGGGGCAGGTGAGCAGTTCTTC.

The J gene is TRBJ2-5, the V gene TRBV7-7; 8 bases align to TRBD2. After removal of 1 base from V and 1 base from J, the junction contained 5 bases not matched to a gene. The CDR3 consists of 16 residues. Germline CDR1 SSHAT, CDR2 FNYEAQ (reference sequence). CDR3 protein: CASSLGGGGIQETQYF. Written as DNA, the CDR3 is TGTGCCAGCAGCTTAGGGGGCGGGGGGATCCAAGAGACCCAGTACTTC.

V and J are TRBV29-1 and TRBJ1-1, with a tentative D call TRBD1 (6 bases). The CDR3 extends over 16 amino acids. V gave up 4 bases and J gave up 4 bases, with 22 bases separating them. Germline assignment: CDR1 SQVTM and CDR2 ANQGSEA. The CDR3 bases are TGCAGCGTTGGGCCTCGACGGGGGGCTGGTGTCACTGAAGCTTTCTTT. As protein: CSVGPRRGAGVTEAFF.

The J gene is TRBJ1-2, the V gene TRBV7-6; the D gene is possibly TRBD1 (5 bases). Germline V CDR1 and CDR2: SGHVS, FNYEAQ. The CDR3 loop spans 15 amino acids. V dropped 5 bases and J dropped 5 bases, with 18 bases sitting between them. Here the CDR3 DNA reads TGTGCCAGCAGCGGCCCGGGGGGGATTGGGTATGGCTACACCTTC. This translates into CASSGPGGIGYGYTF.

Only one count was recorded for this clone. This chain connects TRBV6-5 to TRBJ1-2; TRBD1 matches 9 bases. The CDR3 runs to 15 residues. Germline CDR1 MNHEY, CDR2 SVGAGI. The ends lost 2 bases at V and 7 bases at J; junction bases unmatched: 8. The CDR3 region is CASSYRRTGEGGYTF. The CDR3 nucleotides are TGTGCCAGCAGTTACAGACGGACAGGGGAGGGTGGCTACACCTTC.

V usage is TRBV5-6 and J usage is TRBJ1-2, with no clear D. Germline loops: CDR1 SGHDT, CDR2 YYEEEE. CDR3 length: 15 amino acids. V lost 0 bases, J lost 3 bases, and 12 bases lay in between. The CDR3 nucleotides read TGTGCCAGCAGCTTGGGCCGGTCCGCGTACTATGGCTACACCTTC. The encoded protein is CASSLGRSAYYGYTF.

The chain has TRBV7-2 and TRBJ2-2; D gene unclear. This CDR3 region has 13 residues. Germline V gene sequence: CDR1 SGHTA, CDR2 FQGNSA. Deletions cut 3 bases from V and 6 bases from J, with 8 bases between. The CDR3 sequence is CASSFGSPGELFF. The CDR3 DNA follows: TGTGCCAGCAGCTTCGGTTCACCCGGGGAGCTGTTTTTT. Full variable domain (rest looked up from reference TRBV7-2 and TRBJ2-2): GAGVSQSPSNKVTEKGKDVELRCDPISGHTALYWYRQSLGQGLEFLIYFQGNSAPDKSGLPSDRFSAERTGGSVSTLTIQRTQQEDSAVYLCASSFGSPGELFFGEGSRLTVL.

The CDR3 here is CASSRSLSIYGVRVYEQYF. The CDR3 DNA is TGTGCCAGCAGTCGCAGTTTATCGATTTATGGGGTAAGGGTCTACGAGCAGTACTTC. The chain employs TRBV27 and TRBJ2-7; no firm D call. Looked up from germline, CDR1 is MNHEY and CDR2 is SMNVEV (reference sequence). The V and J ends lost 5 bases and 3 bases respectively, with 29 bases between them. The CDR3 is 19 amino acids.

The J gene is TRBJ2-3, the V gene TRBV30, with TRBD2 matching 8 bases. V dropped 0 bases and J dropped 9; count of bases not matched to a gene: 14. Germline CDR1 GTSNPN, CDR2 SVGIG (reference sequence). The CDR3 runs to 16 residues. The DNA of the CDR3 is TGTGCCTGGAGTGTACGACTAGCGAGGGGGGGAGGGACGCAGTATTTT. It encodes CAWSVRLARGGGTQYF.

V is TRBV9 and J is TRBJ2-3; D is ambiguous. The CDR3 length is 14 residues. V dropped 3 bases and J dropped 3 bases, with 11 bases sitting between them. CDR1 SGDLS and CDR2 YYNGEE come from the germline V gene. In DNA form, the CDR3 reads TGTGCCAGCAGCGGGGGTGTGAAGACAGATACGCAGTATTTT. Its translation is CASSGGVKTDTQYF.

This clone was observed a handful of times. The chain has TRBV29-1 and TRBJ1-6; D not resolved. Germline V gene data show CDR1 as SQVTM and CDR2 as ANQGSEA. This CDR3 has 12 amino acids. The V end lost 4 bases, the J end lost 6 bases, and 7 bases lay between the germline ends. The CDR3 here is CSVGEINSPLHF. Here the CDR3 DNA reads TGCAGCGTTGGCGAGATTAATTCACCCCTCCACTTT. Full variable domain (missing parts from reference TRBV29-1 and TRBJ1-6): SAVISQKPSRDICQRGTSLTIQCQVDSQVTMMFWYRQQPGQSLTLIATANQGSEATYESGFVIDKFPISRPNLTFSTLTVSNMSPEDSSIYLCSVGEINSPLHFGNGTRLTVT.

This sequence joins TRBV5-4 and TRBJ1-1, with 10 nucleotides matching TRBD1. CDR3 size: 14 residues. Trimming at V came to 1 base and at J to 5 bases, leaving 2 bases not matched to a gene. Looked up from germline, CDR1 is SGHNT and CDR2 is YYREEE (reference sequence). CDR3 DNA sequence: TGTGCCAGCAGCTTGTGGACAGGGGGGACTGAAGCTTTCTTT. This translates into CASSLWTGGTEAFF.

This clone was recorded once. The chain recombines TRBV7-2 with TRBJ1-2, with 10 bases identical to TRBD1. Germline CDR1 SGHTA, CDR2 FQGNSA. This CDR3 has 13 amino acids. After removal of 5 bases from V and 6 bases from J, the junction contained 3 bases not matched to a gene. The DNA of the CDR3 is TGTGCCAGCAGCCCGGGACAGGGGAATGGCTACACCTTC. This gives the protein CASSPGQGNGYTF.